The next 18 T cell receptor beta chains were all read from a single sample in a study of T cell responses to AZD1222 COVID-19 vaccine. Profiled with immunoSEQ multiplex PCR; TCRdb holds only in-frame clones, not every one. The data hold about 27,000 clones, with around 92% observed a single time. This material consisted of peripheral blood, taken 28 days after the second AZD1222 dose. All receptors derive from an adult who received the AZD1222 COVID-19 vaccine.

This chain links TRBV19 with TRBJ2-7; 7 bases are a match to TRBD1. Germline assignment: CDR1 LNHDA and CDR2 SQIVND (reference sequence). With V trimmed by 4 bases and J by 0 bases, 3 bases remained unmatched. This CDR3 region has 14 residues. CDR3 coding DNA: TGTGCCAGTAGTAGGGGACAGAGCTCCTACGAGCAGTACTTC. Amino acids: CASSRGQSSYEQYF.

The rearrangement links TRBV28 to TRBJ2-2; 9 positions agree with TRBD2. This CDR3 comprises 15 residues. Germline V gives CDR1 MDHEN, CDR2 SYDVKM. V lost 6 bases, J lost 7 bases, and 9 bases stayed unmatched. The chain's CDR3 is CASSRPSGISGELFF. DNA for the CDR3: TGTGCCAGCAGCCGTCCTAGCGGGATTAGCGGGGAGCTGTTTTTT.

The chain joins TRBV7-2 to TRBJ1-2, with D possibly being TRBD1 (5 bases). Germline lookup yields CDR1 SGHTA and CDR2 FQGNSA. The CDR3 has 15 residues. Trimming left V 1 base short and J 4 bases short, with 13 bases between. CDR3 sequence reads: CASSLGRAQVYGYTF. The CDR3 DNA reads as TGTGCCAGCAGCTTAGGCAGGGCACAGGTCTATGGCTACACCTTC.

The CDR3 protein is CASSQGPQRGYEQYF. CDR3 nucleotide sequence: TGTGCCAGCAGCCAAGGCCCACAGAGGGGCTACGAGCAGTACTTC. The chain is built from TRBV3-1 (or the pseudogene TRBV3-2) and TRBJ2-7, with D tentatively TRBD1 or TRBD2 (5 bases each). In germline, CDR1 is LGHDT, CDR2 YNNKEL (reference sequence). V was pared by 1 base and J by 3 bases, with 13 bases between. There are 15 residues in the CDR3.

The rearrangement links TRBV19 to TRBJ1-5, with D hard to call. Germline values: CDR1 LNHDA, CDR2 SQIVND (reference sequence). The CDR3 is made up of 16 amino acids. The germline V and J ends were trimmed by 10 bases and 0 bases, with 19 bases remaining between them. The CDR3 sequence: CATTPLDRGSNQPQHF. The CDR3 DNA sequence: TGTGCCACTACCCCCCTGGACCGGGGTAGCAATCAGCCCCAGCATTTT.

The rearrangement uses TRBV24-1 and TRBJ1-4; no clear D. Germline lookup yields CDR1 KGHDR and CDR2 SFDVKD. Between the trimmed V and J ends, which lost 1 base and 8 bases, there was a span of 7 bases. CDR3 size: 13 residues. DNA of the CDR3: TGTGCCACCAGTGATTTTACGGGGGAAAAACTGTTTTTT. Translating gives CATSDFTGEKLFF.

The rearrangement joins TRBV19 to TRBJ2-3; maybe TRBD1 (6 bases). Germline CDR1 LNHDA, CDR2 SQIVND (reference sequence). The CDR3 spans 14 residues. V was clipped by 5 bases and J by 0 bases, with 9 bases between them. The CDR3 reads CASSLQGSTDTQYF. The CDR3, as DNA: TGTGCCAGTAGTCTACAGGGTAGCACAGATACGCAGTATTTT. The whole variable domain, remainder taken from reference TRBV19 and TRBJ2-3, is DGGITQSPKYLFRKEGQNVTLSCEQNLNHDAMYWYRQDPGQGLRLIYYSQIVNDFQKGDIAEGYSVSREKKESFPLTVTSAQKNPTAFYLCASSLQGSTDTQYFGPGTRLTVL.

The chain employs TRBV5-6 and TRBJ1-5; TRBD1 aligns across 11 bases. V shed 6 bases, J shed 4 bases, and the junction held 6 bases outside the gene matches. Per germline, CDR1 SGHDT and CDR2 YYEEEE. The CDR3 covers 15 residues. CDR3 amino acids: CASTNWDRGNQPQHF. In nucleotides, the CDR3 is TGTGCCAGCACCAACTGGGACAGGGGGAATCAGCCCCAGCATTTT. The whole variable domain, remainder taken from reference TRBV5-6 and TRBJ1-5, is DAGVTQSPTHLIKTRGQQVTLRCSPKSGHDTVSWYQQALGQGPQFIFQYYEEEERQRGNFPDRFSGHQFPNYSSELNVNALLLGDSALYLCASTNWDRGNQPQHFGDGTRLSIL.

This clone appeared a single time. This sequence joins TRBV27 and TRBJ2-3; D unresolved. V lost 3 bases and J 2 bases, leaving 18 bases between the germline ends. Germline CDR1 is MNHEY and CDR2 is SMNVEV (reference sequence). The CDR3 extends over 17 amino acids. The CDR3 nucleotides are TGTGCCAGCAGTTTGCGGTTGGCCACATTTGTCACAGATACGCAGTATTTT. It specifies CASSLRLATFVTDTQYF.

This rearrangement joins TRBV12-3 or TRBV12-4 to TRBJ2-1, with TRBD1 matching over 7 bases. This CDR3 has 13 residues. J lost 1 base, V lost 9 bases, and 3 bases had no gene match. This CDR3 is CASGTDSYNEQFF. DNA of the CDR3: TGTGCCAGTGGGACAGATTCCTACAATGAGCAGTTCTTC.

The rearrangement links TRBV5-1 to TRBJ2-1; D gene unclear. V was pared by 0 bases and J by 0 bases, with 10 bases between. The germline gives CDR1 SGHRS, CDR2 YFSETQ. The CDR3 spans 16 residues. The CDR3 DNA is TGCGCCAGCAGCTTGGGGTCCCCTAGCTCCTACAATGAGCAGTTCTTC. Its translation: CASSLGSPSSYNEQFF.

CDR3 amino acids: CASSLVQGDTEAFF. The CDR3, as DNA: TGCGCCAGCAGCTTGGTACAGGGGGACACTGAAGCTTTCTTT. This chain links TRBV5-1 with TRBJ1-1, with TRBD1 matching over 8 bases. The CDR3 extends over 14 amino acids. V shed 0 bases, J shed 3 bases, and the junction held 1 base outside the gene matches. Per the germline V gene, CDR1 is SGHRS and CDR2 is YFSETQ.

This CDR3 reads CASSLADPYGYTF. DNA for the CDR3: TGCGCCAGCAGCTTGGCCGACCCCTATGGCTACACCTTC. The chain recombines TRBV5-1 with TRBJ1-2; the D is unclear. Germline V gene sequence: CDR1 SGHRS, CDR2 YFSETQ. The length of the CDR3 is 13 residues. V lost 0 bases and J lost 4, with 7 bases in between.

J is TRBJ1-2 and V is TRBV6-5; tentative D call: TRBD1 (5 bases). Trimming took off 2 bases at V and 4 bases at J, with 8 bases between the two ends. CDR1 and CDR2 from the germline V gene are MNHEY and SVGAGI. The CDR3 runs to 13 residues. The chain's CDR3 is CASSYRGGYGYTF. The CDR3, as DNA: TGTGCCAGCAGTTACAGGGGCGGCTATGGCTACACCTTC.

CDR3 nucleotides: TGTGCCAGCAGTAAACAGGGGATTGGGGAAAAACTGTTTTTT. It is translated as CASSKQGIGEKLFF. The chain has TRBV7-2 and TRBJ1-4; 7 bases line up with TRBD1. In germline, CDR1 is SGHTA, CDR2 FQGNSA. The CDR3 covers 14 residues. V dropped 6 bases and J dropped 8; count of bases not matched to a gene: 9.

The chain employs TRBV28 and TRBJ2-7; 11 nucleotides agree with TRBD1. The junction had 3 bases not matched to a gene; V was cut back by 1 base and J by 1 base. The CDR3 extends over 16 amino acids. CDR1 is MDHEN and CDR2 is SYDVKM in the germline V gene. Here the CDR3 reads CASSLSGTGGSYEQYF. The CDR3 bases are TGTGCCAGCAGTTTATCGGGGACAGGGGGTTCCTACGAGCAGTACTTC.

This chain connects TRBV19 to TRBJ1-5; tentative D call: TRBD1 (5 bases). The CDR3 contains 13 residues. Trimming pared 3 bases from V and 7 bases from J, leaving 10 bases between. Germline V lookup: CDR1 LNHDA, CDR2 SQIVND (reference sequence). The CDR3 sequence: CASSMTVGQPQHF. CDR3 nucleotides: TGTGCCAGTAGTATGACAGTTGGACAGCCCCAGCATTTT.

The chain uses TRBV28 and TRBJ1-2; 7 nucleotides align to TRBD1. V was pared by 3 bases and J by 5 bases, with 9 bases of the junction left unmatched. The CDR3 has 15 amino acids. Germline V gene sequence: CDR1 MDHEN, CDR2 SYDVKM. The chain's CDR3 is CASSLAGGKAYGYTF. Written as DNA, the CDR3 is TGTGCCAGCAGTTTGGCAGGGGGGAAGGCTTATGGCTACACCTTC.